This T cell receptor beta chain was captured by sequencing in a study of spatial heterogeneity in lung cancer. This clonotype is judged medium-sized (0.01 to 0.1%). Its target is not known. In the library, each TCR cDNA molecule bore its own unique molecular identifier. TCRdb re-derived calls from the 5' RACE reads in MiXCR, one entry per CDR3 protein. This table holds 15,000 or so distinct CDR3 sequences, 4% to 6% found once. This CDR3 comprises 15 residues. Germline loops: CDR1 MGHRA, CDR2 YSYEKL. Deletions cut 3 bases from V and 4 bases from J, with 10 bases between. The time point: sample taken at primary tumor resection. Unsorted tumor, nontumor lung tissue or cryopreserved PBMC supplied the whole RNA. General observations from the study: In tumors, expanded intratumoral alpha and beta TCR counts tracked mutation counts.

The source is a male donor with early-stage non-small cell lung cancer. The V gene is TRBV4-1, the J gene TRBJ1-6, with D uncertain. This material consisted of lung tumor tissue, taken at surgery. For the CDR3, the DNA is TGCGCCAGCAGCCACTCTTCGGTTTATAATTCACCCCTCCACTTT. Translation gives CASSHSSVYNSPLHF.